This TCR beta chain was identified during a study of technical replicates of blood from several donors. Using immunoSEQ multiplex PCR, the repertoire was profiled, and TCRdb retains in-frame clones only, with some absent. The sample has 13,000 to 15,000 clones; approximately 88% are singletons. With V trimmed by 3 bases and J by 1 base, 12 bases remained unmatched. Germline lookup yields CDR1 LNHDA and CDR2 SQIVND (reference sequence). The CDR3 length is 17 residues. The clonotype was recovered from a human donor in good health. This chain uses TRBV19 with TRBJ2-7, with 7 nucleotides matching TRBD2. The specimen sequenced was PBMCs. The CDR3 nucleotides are TGTGCCAGTAGTATCAGAGTAGCGGGCGTAGAATCCTACGAGCAGTACTTC. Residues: CASSIRVAGVESYEQYF.